This T cell receptor beta chain emerged from a study of radiotherapy plus CTLA-4 blockade in lung cancer. The study's findings and limits: Subsequent to radiotherapy plus ipilimumab, tumor-derived TCR clones underwent expansion in blood. With interferon-beta, early dynamics of blood T cell clones were reported to best predict response.

The CDR3 loop spans 14 amino acids. Germline-derived CDR1 and CDR2 are SGHDN and FVKESK. V dropped 0 bases and J dropped 7 bases, with 12 bases sitting between them. On this clone: Its antigen remains unknown.

The repertoire was sequenced with immunoSEQ multiplex PCR; TCRdb's copy has only in-frame clones and lacks some. The sample holds roughly 50,000 clones, around nine tenths seen once. This chain links TRBV14 with TRBJ2-5, with D perhaps matching TRBD2 (5 bases). Here the sequenced sample was peripheral blood, taken from a patient treated with radiotherapy plus ipilimumab. This clonotype was sampled from a human donor with non-small cell lung cancer whose response to radiotherapy plus ipilimumab could not be evaluated. The CDR3 nucleotides are TGTGCCAGCAGCCAAGAGAGAGGGCGGCTGACCCAGTACTTC. It translates to CASSQERGRLTQYF. The variable domain in full, completed from reference TRBV14 and TRBJ2-5, reads EAGVTQFPSHSVIEKGQTVTLRCDPISGHDNLYWYRRVMGKEIKFLLHFVKESKQDESGMPNNRFLAERTGGTYSTLKVQPAELEDSGVYFCASSQERGRLTQYFGPGTRLLVL.